Shown below are 8 T cell receptor beta chains from a single sample sequenced in a study of T cell responses to AZD1222 COVID-19 vaccine (dated by TCRdb to the early 2020s). What the time point label conveys for this sample: baseline before first vaccination. Library generation was performed with the immunoSEQ multiplex PCR assay. TCRdb took over this immuneACCESS table, retaining in-frame rearrangements with V and J assigned. Such tables are incomplete; in checked studies, under half of the missing clones stem from an unresolved V gene, and the remainder is unexplained. The sample data list 95,000 to 150,000 clones, and approximately 85% of these were observed just once. The ten largest clones take up 5% to 7% of the sample. Specimen: peripheral blood, collected on day 0 of AZD1222 vaccination. The source is an adult in good health.

V gene TRBV21-1 combines with J gene TRBJ2-3; the D call TRBD2 from the table was never checked on the DNA. TRBV21-1 is reported as a pseudogene. The CDR3 loop spans 18 amino acids. The CDR3 region has the DNA TGTGCCAGCAGCAAGAGATATTTAGACTTTTTTAGCACAGATACGCAGTATTTT. Translation gives CASSKRYLDFFSTDTQYF.

V usage is TRBV5-6 and J usage is TRBJ1-6; D perhaps matches TRBD1 (5 bases). Germline V gene lookup returns CDR1 SGHDT and CDR2 YYEEEE. With 3 bases removed from V and 5 bases from J, the gap between germline ends came to 21 bases. The CDR3 is 18 residues long. As DNA, the CDR3 is TGTGCCAGCAGCTCGGCAGGCAGGAGGGGTCTCCATAATTCACCCCTCCACTTT. Translation: CASSSAGRRGLHNSPLHF.

This clone has just one count. In nucleotides, the CDR3 is TGTGCCACCAGTGAGTCTAGGTTTGAAGAGACCCAGTACTTC. Translating it yields CATSESRFEETQYF. The chain is built from TRBV24-1 and TRBJ2-5; D gene ambiguous. The germline V and J ends were trimmed by 4 bases and 3 bases, with 11 bases remaining between them. Germline V CDR1 and CDR2: KGHDR, SFDVKD. The CDR3 loop spans 14 amino acids.

This sequence joins TRBV15 and TRBJ1-1; the D is unclear. Between the trimmed V and J ends, which lost 3 bases and 2 bases, there was a span of 13 bases. This CDR3 contains 15 residues. The V gene's germline CDR1 is LNHNV and CDR2 YYDKDF (reference sequence). In DNA form, the CDR3 reads TGTGCCACCAGCAGGGAGGACGGGTACAACACTGAAGCTTTCTTT. This codes for CATSREDGYNTEAFF.

The J gene is TRBJ1-2, the V gene TRBV25-1, with 11 bases identical to TRBD1. CDR1 is MGHDK, CDR2 SYGVNS, per germline. The J segment lost 6 bases and the V segment lost 6 bases, leaving 0 bases of the junction unmatched. The CDR3 totals 12 residues. The CDR3 here is CASRGQGDGYTF. The CDR3 DNA follows: TGTGCCAGCAGGGGACAGGGGGATGGCTACACCTTC.

The rearrangement uses TRBV12-3 or TRBV12-4 and TRBJ1-5; D gene uncertain. The CDR3 has 13 amino acids. V lost 6 bases and J 3 bases, leaving 9 bases between the germline ends. In DNA, the CDR3 is TGTGCCAGCAGCTCAGATGTCAATCAGCCCCAGCATTTT. Its translation: CASSSDVNQPQHF.

This clone was seen only once. The chain joins TRBV12-3 or TRBV12-4 to TRBJ2-7, with D hard to call. The V gene lost 6 bases and the J gene lost 6 bases, with 15 bases spanning the gap. There are 13 residues in the CDR3. For the CDR3, the DNA is TGTGCCAGCAGCCTCTCACAGCCAACCGAGCAGTACTTC. It translates to CASSLSQPTEQYF.

This clone was detected a few times. In the same sample, other DNA sequences code for this CDR3. The chain joins TRBV5-1 to TRBJ1-1; 8 bases line up with TRBD1. Trimming cost V 4 bases and J 1 base; bases outside gene matches: 6. CDR3 size: 15 residues. The V gene's germline CDR1 is SGHRS and CDR2 YFSETQ. CDR3 sequence: CASSLMTGENTEAFF. The CDR3 bases are TGCGCCAGCAGCCTCATGACAGGGGAGAACACTGAAGCTTTCTTT.